The next 2 T cell receptor beta chains were all read from a single sample in a study of pediatric ulcerative colitis. Repertoires were generated with immunoSEQ multiplex PCR, while TCRdb's copy carries only in-frame clones and drops some. The sample consists of 54,000 or so clones, 85% to 90% of them appearing once. Input material: blood. These receptors came from a boy younger than 18 who was a control in a study of pediatric ulcerative colitis.

The gene calls are TRBV7-9 and TRBJ2-7; the D is unclear. Germline CDR1 and CDR2: SEHNR and FQNEAQ (reference sequence). V shed 1 base and J shed 3 bases, with 4 bases lying between them. This CDR3 spans 12 amino acids. The CDR3 spells CASSLVSYEQYF. The CDR3 DNA sequence: TGTGCCAGCAGCTTAGTGAGCTACGAGCAGTACTTC.

The chain uses TRBV29-1 and TRBJ2-1; 9 bases match TRBD2. Germline V gene data show CDR1 as SQVTM and CDR2 as ANQGSEA. V was pared by 6 bases and J by 5 bases, with 8 bases of the junction left unmatched. The CDR3 runs 14 residues. The CDR3 nucleotides read TGCAGCGTGGCGGGGGGGAATGCTAACAATGAGCAGTTCTTC. Its translation is CSVAGGNANNEQFF.